This entry describes one T cell receptor beta chain. The antigen is unknown. The data stem from a study of cytomegalovirus exposure and HLA in healthy donors. Primers included in the PCR were 60 Vbeta and 13 Jbeta primers. TCRdb's table, derived via immunoSEQ multiplex PCR, lists solely in-frame clones and lacks some. Of around 58,000 clones listed, 60% to 85% are singletons. Germline V lookup: CDR1 KGHSH, CDR2 LQKENI. Trimming removed 4 bases from V and 8 bases from J; junction bases left unmatched: 4. This CDR3 comprises 15 residues. Findings and caveats of the study: Exclusion as indistinguishable affected some V segments, including TRBV6-2 and TRBV6-3. Most subjects had HLA-A and HLA-B alleles reportedly predicted accurately by TCR beta sequences.

Sequencing was carried out using PBMCs. The chain joins TRBV18 to TRBJ1-6, with 11 bases lining up with TRBD1. This TCR was sampled from a male donor in good health and CMV-seropositive. The CDR3: CASSLDRGRDSPLHF. CDR3 nucleotide sequence: TGTGCCAGCTCACTGGACAGGGGGCGGGATTCACCCCTCCACTTT.